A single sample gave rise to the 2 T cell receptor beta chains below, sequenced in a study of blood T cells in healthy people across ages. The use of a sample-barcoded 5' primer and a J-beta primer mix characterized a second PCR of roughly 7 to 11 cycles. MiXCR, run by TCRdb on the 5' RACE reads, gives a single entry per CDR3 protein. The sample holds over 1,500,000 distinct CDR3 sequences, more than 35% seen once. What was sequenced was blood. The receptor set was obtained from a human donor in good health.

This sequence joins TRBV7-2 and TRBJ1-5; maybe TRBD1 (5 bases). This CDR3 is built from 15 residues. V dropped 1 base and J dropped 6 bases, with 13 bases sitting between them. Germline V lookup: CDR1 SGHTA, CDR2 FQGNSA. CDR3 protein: CASSLVWGRAQPQHF. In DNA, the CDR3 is TGTGCCAGCAGCTTAGTCTGGGGACGAGCTCAGCCCCAGCATTTT.

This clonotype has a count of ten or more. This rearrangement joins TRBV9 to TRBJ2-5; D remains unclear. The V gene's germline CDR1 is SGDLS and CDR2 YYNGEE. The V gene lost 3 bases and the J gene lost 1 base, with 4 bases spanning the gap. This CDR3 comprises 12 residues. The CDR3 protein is CASSGSQETQYF. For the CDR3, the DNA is TGTGCCAGCAGCGGCTCCCAAGAGACCCAGTACTTC.